The clone carrying this TCR beta chain has just a few counts. This sample stems from a study of shared clonotypes between healthy human individuals. Germline V gene data show CDR1 as MNHEY and CDR2 as SVGAGI. The CDR3 loop spans 14 amino acids. V was clipped by 10 bases and J by 2 bases; unmatched bases: 10. Profiled with immunoSEQ multiplex PCR; TCRdb holds only in-frame clones, not every one. Of 2 million to 2.5 million clones in the sample, approximately 95% were seen once. The source of this sequence is a man younger than 35 in good health. Some clones in this sample may be carry-over from other donors' samples. Sequenced material: naive CD4+ T cells from PBMCs. As for subset: CD45RA+ positively selected. The chain joins TRBV6-5 to TRBJ1-1, with 7 bases that match TRBD1. The CDR3 sequence is CATQTGVGNTEAFF. The CDR3 nucleotides are TGTGCCACCCAAACAGGGGTAGGAAACACTGAAGCTTTCTTT.